These 31 T cell receptor beta chains were all obtained from the same sample, sequenced in a study of long-term antiretroviral therapy in people with HIV. The assay used was immunoSEQ (version v3.0), run at survey level. This table comes from immunoSEQ multiplex PCR, and its TCRdb copy is limited to in-frame clones, with some not included. The sample includes fewer than 45,000 clones, roughly 84% seen only once; the top ten take more than 4.5%. Sample: unsorted PBMCs, taken just over 2.7 years before starting antiretroviral therapy. These receptors came from a woman between 25 and 40 years old with HIV.

To note about this clone: Other DNA sequences in the sample encode the same CDR3. This sequence joins TRBV10-2 and TRBJ1-1; perhaps TRBD1 as D (6 bases). The CDR3 is 14 amino acids. Trimming removed 5 bases from V and 0 bases from J, with 10 bases in between. Germline V gene data show CDR1 as WSHSY and CDR2 as SAAADI. DNA of the CDR3: TGCGCCAGCAGTCGGACAGTTATGAACACTGAAGCTTTCTTT. This gives the protein CASSRTVMNTEAFF.

The rearrangement uses TRBV11-2 and TRBJ2-7; D gene uncertain. The V end was cut by 4 bases, the J end by 3 bases, with 13 bases between. Germline CDR1 SGHAT, CDR2 FQNNGV. The CDR3 runs to 14 residues. The chain's CDR3 is CASSSPMGFYEQYF. The CDR3 DNA follows: TGTGCCAGCAGCTCTCCGATGGGATTCTACGAGCAGTACTTC.

Concerning this clone: One end of the junction does not line up with germline, which may come from a read error. The chain recombines TRBV15 with TRBJ1-3; TRBD1 might be the D (5 bases). The CDR3 totals 13 residues. Germline CDR1 and CDR2: LNHNV and YYDKDF (reference sequence). Written as DNA, the CDR3 is TGTGCCACCAGCAGAGATCGGGGCAGGGAAACCCATTTT. This translates into CATSRDRGRETHF.

The chain combines TRBV29-1 with TRBJ1-2; D remains unclear. The germline V gene has CDR1 SQVTM and CDR2 ANQGSEA. The CDR3 consists of 13 residues. V lost 3 bases and J lost 0, with 8 bases in between. The chain's CDR3 is CSVDGSTNYGYTF. In DNA form, the CDR3 reads TGCAGCGTTGATGGCAGTACTAACTATGGCTACACCTTC.

CDR3 sequence: CASSLDKGGSSYEQYF. The CDR3 DNA reads as TGTGCCAGCAGCTTAGATAAAGGCGGGAGCTCCTACGAGCAGTACTTC. V and J are TRBV7-2 and TRBJ2-7; 7 bases align to TRBD2. Germline lookup yields CDR1 SGHTA and CDR2 FQGNSA. Trimming took 1 base from V and 0 from J; bases not matched to a gene: 6. The CDR3 covers 16 residues.

The CDR3 coding sequence is TGTGCCACCGGGCAGGAAAACAGGGAGAACACCGGGGAGCTGTTTTTT. It specifies CATGQENRENTGELFF. The genes are TRBV10-3 and TRBJ2-2, with D possibly matching TRBD1 (6 bases). V dropped 10 bases and J dropped 1 base, with 19 bases sitting between them. This CDR3 is built from 16 residues. CDR1 ENHRY and CDR2 SYGVKD come from the germline V gene.

This rearrangement joins TRBV19 to TRBJ1-1; TRBD1 matches 10 bases. The CDR3 is made up of 14 amino acids. The germline V gene encodes CDR1 LNHDA and CDR2 SQIVND (reference sequence). V shed 7 bases and J 1 base; nucleotides not matched to a gene: 3. The CDR3 reads CASTGQGTNTEAFF. The DNA of the CDR3 is TGTGCCAGTACGGGACAGGGGACGAACACTGAAGCTTTCTTT.

V usage is TRBV20-1 and J usage is TRBJ2-1; D gene ambiguous. The ends were cut back, 7 bases at V and 8 bases at J, with 9 bases in the middle. The CDR3 consists of 10 residues. Germline CDR1 and CDR2: DFQATT and SNEGSKA (reference sequence). The CDR3, as DNA: TGCAGTGGTCTTGGTCATGAGCAGTTCTTC. It is translated as CSGLGHEQFF.

The chain has TRBV30 and TRBJ1-1; 9 nucleotides match TRBD1. This CDR3 spans 13 amino acids. In germline, CDR1 is GTSNPN, CDR2 SVGIG (reference sequence). J gave up 1 base and V 5 bases, and 2 bases lay outside the gene matches. CDR3 coding DNA: TGTGCCTGGGACAGGGGGAGGAACACTGAAGCTTTCTTT. It yields the protein CAWDRGRNTEAFF.

V usage is TRBV10-3 and J usage is TRBJ2-6; D remains ambiguous. The germline V and J ends were trimmed by 0 bases and 4 bases, with 4 bases remaining between them. CDR3 length: 14 residues. CDR1 is ENHRY and CDR2 is SYGVKD in the germline V gene. CDR3 loop: CAISESTGANVLTF. The CDR3 DNA reads as TGTGCCATCAGTGAGTCGACCGGGGCCAACGTCCTGACTTTC.

V is TRBV27 and J is TRBJ2-3; TRBD2 matches at 11 bases. CDR1 MNHEY and CDR2 SMNVEV come from the germline V gene (reference sequence). The V segment lost 0 bases and the J segment 4 bases; nucleotides outside the gene matches: 3. CDR3 length equals 16 residues. CDR3 sequence reads: CASSLSSGGAPDTQYF. The CDR3 DNA is TGTGCCAGCAGTTTATCTAGCGGGGGGGCCCCAGATACGCAGTATTTT.

This clone was picked up one time. The rearrangement joins TRBV25-1 to TRBJ2-1; D unresolved. Germline loops: CDR1 MGHDK, CDR2 SYGVNS. The CDR3 contains 16 residues. V was shortened by 3 bases and J by 0 bases, with 12 bases between the two germline ends. DNA of the CDR3: TGTGCCAGCAGTGATACCGGGCGGAGCTCCTACAATGAGCAGTTCTTC. The encoded protein is CASSDTGRSSYNEQFF.

The chain has TRBV6-5 and TRBJ2-7; TRBD2 might be the D (5 bases). The CDR3 is made up of 13 amino acids. Between the trimmed V and J ends, which lost 2 bases and 3 bases, there was a span of 8 bases. Germline CDR1 is MNHEY and CDR2 is SVGAGI. The CDR3 sequence: CASSYDGLYEQYF. CDR3 nucleotide sequence: TGTGCCAGCAGTTACGACGGACTCTACGAGCAGTACTTC.

The rearrangement joins TRBV5-1 to TRBJ2-1; D may be TRBD1 (6 bases). The V and J ends lost 4 bases and 8 bases respectively, with 19 bases between them. Germline values: CDR1 SGHRS, CDR2 YFSETQ. The CDR3 runs to 15 residues. For the CDR3, the DNA is TGCGCCAGCAGCCCTGGGATCTCAGGGGTCTATGAGCAGTTCTTC. It yields the protein CASSPGISGVYEQFF.

This chain's CDR3 is CAWSVRDRGLRTEAFF. The CDR3 DNA is TGTGCCTGGAGTGTCCGGGACAGGGGATTGAGGACTGAAGCTTTCTTT. This chain uses TRBV30 with TRBJ1-1, with 10 bases aligning to TRBD1. After removal of 0 bases from V and 5 bases from J, the junction contained 9 bases not matched to a gene. Germline values: CDR1 GTSNPN, CDR2 SVGIG (reference sequence). This CDR3 comprises 16 residues.

V gene TRBV23-1 combines with J gene TRBJ1-2; D call uncertain. TRBV23-1 is an ORF, and what it does is uncertain. The CDR3 has 14 residues. V shed 0 bases and J shed 2 bases, with 7 bases lying between them. CDR3 nucleotide sequence: TGCGCCAGCAGTCAATCGCCGGAAAACTATGGCTACACCTTC. It is translated as CASSQSPENYGYTF.

The chain carries TRBV4-2 and TRBJ2-1; D remains ambiguous. The length of the CDR3 is 17 residues. Deletions cut 0 bases from V and 5 bases from J, with 17 bases between. Germline V gives CDR1 LGHNA, CDR2 YNFKEQ. The CDR3 DNA reads as TGTGCCAGCAGCCAAGATCGGGCTGGTGTGGATGACAATGAGCAGTTCTTC. As protein: CASSQDRAGVDDNEQFF.

V gene TRBV4-1 combines with J gene TRBJ2-5; D may be TRBD1 (5 bases). The CDR3 is 14 amino acids. V lost 1 base, J lost 5 bases, and 11 bases lay in between. Germline V gene data show CDR1 as MGHRA and CDR2 as YSYEKL. CDR3 residues: CASSQVAGLETQYF. The CDR3 DNA reads as TGCGCCAGCAGCCAAGTCGCAGGGTTGGAGACCCAGTACTTC.

The chain links TRBV5-1 to TRBJ1-2; D unclear. The germline V gene encodes CDR1 SGHRS and CDR2 YFSETQ. Trimming took 2 bases from V and 4 from J, leaving 9 bases between them. CDR3 length: 13 residues. The chain's CDR3 is CASSLQQTYGYTF. Here the CDR3 DNA reads TGCGCCAGCAGCTTACAGCAGACCTATGGCTACACCTTC.

V gene TRBV7-9 combines with J gene TRBJ1-1; no firm D call. The V gene's germline CDR1 is SEHNR and CDR2 FQNEAQ (reference sequence). The germline V and J ends were trimmed by 7 bases and 1 base, with 10 bases remaining between them. This CDR3 region has 13 residues. CDR3 protein: CASTRTWNTEAFF. The DNA of the CDR3 is TGTGCCAGCACCAGGACTTGGAACACTGAAGCTTTCTTT.

The chain couples TRBV9 to TRBJ2-5, with 10 bases matching TRBD1. The J segment lost 4 bases and the V segment lost 3 bases, leaving 9 bases of the junction unmatched. The CDR3 spans 16 residues. CDR1 is SGDLS and CDR2 is YYNGEE in the germline V gene. The CDR3 loop is CASSAGQGGIGETQYF. The CDR3 nucleotides are TGTGCCAGCAGCGCAGGACAGGGGGGGATTGGAGAGACCCAGTACTTC.

This clone occurred once. The CDR3 sequence: CASSLSLQGPQHF. CDR3 nucleotide sequence: TGTGCCAGCAGCTTAAGCCTTCAGGGGCCCCAGCATTTT. This sequence joins TRBV7-2 and TRBJ1-5, with D tentatively TRBD1 (5 bases). This CDR3 has 13 amino acids. V lost 2 bases, J lost 9 bases, and 11 bases lay in between. CDR1 SGHTA and CDR2 FQGNSA come from the germline V gene.

The chain has TRBV7-7 and TRBJ2-2; D remains unclear. Germline V lookup: CDR1 SSHAT, CDR2 FNYEAQ (reference sequence). There are 16 residues in the CDR3. V lost 4 bases and J lost 2, with 14 bases in between. The CDR3 DNA reads as TGTGCCAGCAGCTCTGGCCCACCCCCAAACACCGGGGAGCTGTTTTTT. This encodes CASSSGPPPNTGELFF.

This sequence joins TRBV6-1 and TRBJ1-1; 7 bases map to TRBD1. Germline values: CDR1 MNHNS, CDR2 SASEGT. CDR3 length: 15 amino acids. V lost 6 bases and J lost 1; bases outside the gene matches: 8. The CDR3 is CASRARGAPNTEAFF. The CDR3 DNA follows: TGTGCCAGCAGGGCCAGGGGGGCTCCGAACACTGAAGCTTTCTTT.

The chain is built from TRBV5-1 and TRBJ2-1; the match to TRBD2 covers 8 bases. CDR1 is SGHRS, CDR2 YFSETQ, per germline. The trim removed 6 bases at V and 1 base at J, leaving 12 bases unmatched. The CDR3 has 17 amino acids. The DNA of the CDR3 is TGCGCCAGCACGAGAACCAAGGTAGCGGGGTCCTACAATGAGCAGTTCTTC. Translation gives CASTRTKVAGSYNEQFF.

The J gene is TRBJ1-5, the V gene TRBV29-1; no firm D call. Germline loops: CDR1 SQVTM, CDR2 ANQGSEA. Trimming cost V 4 bases and J 4 bases, with 11 bases left between them. This CDR3 spans 13 amino acids. The CDR3 sequence: CSVAREINQPQHF. In DNA form, the CDR3 reads TGCAGCGTTGCTAGGGAGATTAATCAGCCCCAGCATTTT.

The chain has TRBV12-5 and TRBJ2-2; TRBD1 agrees at 9 bases. Germline CDR1 and CDR2: LGHNT and FRNRAP. The CDR3 length is 15 residues. Trimming at V came to 7 bases and at J to 3 bases, leaving 6 bases not matched to a gene. CDR3 nucleotide sequence: TGTGCTAGTGCCTTTCGACAGGGGGACACCGGGGAGCTGTTTTTT. Translating gives CASAFRQGDTGELFF.

The chain is built from TRBV6-5 and TRBJ1-1, with D tentatively TRBD1 (6 bases). This CDR3 contains 12 residues. The germline CDR1 and CDR2 sequences are MNHEY and SVGAGI. V gave up 8 bases and J gave up 4 bases, with 11 bases separating them. The CDR3 nucleotides read TGTGCCAGCGGGGGCGGGGGCACTGAAGCTTTCTTT. Its translation: CASGGGGTEAFF.

This sequence joins TRBV5-8 and TRBJ1-4, with D possibly being TRBD1 (5 bases). Germline V CDR1 and CDR2: SGHTS, YDEGEE. The CDR3 contains 17 residues. V lost 1 base, J lost 0 bases, and 13 bases lay in between. CDR3 sequence reads: CASSLLGTTSTNEKLFF. Written as DNA, the CDR3 is TGTGCCAGCAGCTTGTTAGGGACTACCTCAACTAATGAAAAACTGTTTTTT.

As DNA, the CDR3 is TGTGCCAGCAGTTTGGGGGGGGTTAATGAAAAACTGTTTTTT. It specifies CASSLGGVNEKLFF. V gene TRBV6-6 combines with J gene TRBJ1-4; D may be TRBD1 (5 bases). The CDR3 extends over 14 amino acids. The V end was cut by 4 bases, the J end by 4 bases, with 10 bases between. Germline V gene lookup returns CDR1 MNHNY and CDR2 SVGAGI (reference sequence).

The chain couples TRBV5-1 to TRBJ1-1; weak D call: TRBD1 (5 bases). The CDR3 covers 17 residues. The germline gives CDR1 SGHRS, CDR2 YFSETQ. Trimming cost V 0 bases and J 1 base, with 16 bases left between them. CDR3 nucleotides: TGCGCCAGCAGCTTGGTAGGGGCAGGGATCGCGAACACTGAAGCTTTCTTT. This gives the protein CASSLVGAGIANTEAFF. The full variable domain, rest sourced from reference TRBV5-1 and TRBJ1-1, is KAGVTQTPRYLIKTRGQQVTLSCSPISGHRSVSWYQQTPGQGLQFLFEYFSETQRNKGNFPGRFSGRQFSNSRSEMNVSTLELGDSALYLCASSLVGAGIANTEAFFGQGTRLTVV.